These 7 T cell receptor beta chains originate from one sample sequenced in a study of identical twins. TCRdb used MiXCR to reprocess the 5' RACE reads, holding one entry per CDR3 protein. The table includes about 660,000 distinct CDR3 sequences, over 8.5% detected once. The sample was also reused in another study, on yellow fever vaccine responses in identical twins.

Sequencing used PBMCs. These receptors all come from a woman aged 18-29 years in good health.

This clonotype was picked up many times. The chain combines TRBV29-1 with TRBJ2-7; D not resolved. Germline assignment: CDR1 SQVTM and CDR2 ANQGSEA. CDR3 size: 13 residues. V lost 7 bases and J lost 6, with 19 bases in between. CDR3 in amino acids: CSAETYVSGEQYF. The DNA of the CDR3 is TGCAGCGCCGAGACATACGTTAGTGGCGAGCAGTACTTC.

This clonotype was seen many times. The gene calls are TRBV7-9 and TRBJ2-7; 12 bases match TRBD2. This CDR3 contains 15 residues. J was trimmed by 4 bases and V by 4 bases; bases with no gene match: 5. Germline V gene lookup returns CDR1 SEHNR and CDR2 FQNEAQ (reference sequence). The CDR3 sequence: CASSSWTSGIYEQYF. The DNA of the CDR3 is TGTGCCAGCAGCTCCTGGACTAGCGGGATTTACGAGCAGTACTTC.

The chain employs TRBV20-1 and TRBJ2-3; 9 nucleotides agree with TRBD2. Unmatched junction bases numbered 11, after V lost 6 bases and J lost 4 bases. CDR1 and CDR2 from the germline V gene are DFQATT and SNEGSKA (reference sequence). This CDR3 spans 15 amino acids. DNA for the CDR3: TGCAGTGCCTGGTGGCGGGAGGGCCTTGCAGATACGCAGTATTTT. This gives the protein CSAWWREGLADTQYF.

In its sample, this clonotype was seen many times. J is TRBJ2-3 and V is TRBV29-1; D is perhaps TRBD1 (5 bases). The CDR3 totals 13 residues. V lost 7 bases, J lost 4 bases, and 15 bases lay in between. Germline-derived CDR1 and CDR2 are SQVTM and ANQGSEA. The CDR3 DNA reads as TGCAGCGGCTACGGCGTGGGGCCAGATACGCAGTATTTT. Its translation: CSGYGVGPDTQYF.

This clonotype turned up a few times. V and J are TRBV15 and TRBJ2-3, with TRBD1 matching over 8 bases. Trimming removed 0 bases from V and 5 bases from J; junction bases left unmatched: 10. This CDR3 is 17 amino acids long. CDR1 LNHNV and CDR2 YYDKDF come from the germline V gene (reference sequence). The CDR3 here is CATSRELGRGRQDTQYF. CDR3 DNA sequence: TGTGCCACCAGCAGAGAGTTAGGCAGGGGGCGCCAAGATACGCAGTATTTT.

This clonotype was seen a handful of times. V gene TRBV28 combines with J gene TRBJ2-7; 8 bases map to TRBD1. V gave up 5 bases and J gave up 2 bases; unmatched junction bases: 5. The CDR3 contains 14 residues. Germline V gene sequence: CDR1 MDHEN, CDR2 SYDVKM. The CDR3 nucleotides are TGTGCCAGCAGTGTACCGGGACAGGCCTACGAGCAGTACTTC. This codes for CASSVPGQAYEQYF.

The chain is built from TRBV11-1 and TRBJ2-5; 7 bases are shared with TRBD1. The CDR3 consists of 15 residues. The V gene end was trimmed by 8 bases and the J gene end by 1 base; junction bases not matched to a gene: 10. Per germline, CDR1 SGHAT and CDR2 FQDESV (reference sequence). In DNA, the CDR3 is TGTGCCAGCCAGAGGGACAGAAACACCCAAGAGACCCAGTACTTC. It translates to CASQRDRNTQETQYF.